Following are 20 T cell receptor beta chains from one sample sequenced in a study of T cell responses to AZD1222 COVID-19 vaccine. The method was immunoSEQ multiplex PCR; TCRdb's version includes in-frame clones alone and lacks a portion of them. The data show 90,000 to 95,000 clones, with roughly 88% seen just once and over 10% held by the top ten. Sequenced material: peripheral blood, taken 28 days after the second AZD1222 dose. Every receptor here comes from an adult who received the AZD1222 COVID-19 vaccine.

The V gene is TRBV7-3, the J gene TRBJ2-1; the match to TRBD2 covers 11 bases. With 5 bases clipped from V and 7 bases from J, the junction kept 7 bases outside the gene matches. This CDR3 region has 15 residues. The germline CDR1 and CDR2 sequences are SGHTA and FQGTGA. The CDR3 sequence is CASSGGLAVGNEQFF. For the CDR3, the DNA is TGTGCCAGCAGCGGGGGACTAGCGGTAGGAAATGAGCAGTTCTTC.

The chain recombines TRBV10-3 with TRBJ1-4; weak D call: TRBD1 (5 bases). The V and J ends lost 6 bases and 4 bases respectively, with 6 bases between them. Germline CDR1 and CDR2: ENHRY and SYGVKD. This CDR3 region has 12 residues. Here the CDR3 DNA reads TGTGCCATCAGGGGGGATAATGAAAAACTGTTTTTT. Encoded protein: CAIRGDNEKLFF.

The chain links TRBV6-5 to TRBJ2-3, with D uncertain. CDR3 length: 15 residues. The V gene's germline CDR1 is MNHEY and CDR2 SVGAGI. The V gene lost 10 bases and the J gene lost 4 bases, with 21 bases spanning the gap. CDR3 in amino acids: CATQPPGAVADTQYF. The CDR3 nucleotides are TGTGCCACCCAACCACCGGGCGCGGTTGCAGATACGCAGTATTTT.

The rearrangement links TRBV7-2 to TRBJ1-4; D gene unclear. CDR1 and CDR2 from the germline V gene are SGHTA and FQGNSA. The CDR3 is 15 amino acids. V was shortened by 1 base and J by 8 bases, with 14 bases between the two germline ends. CDR3: CASSLDTRVGEKLFF. CDR3 sequence (DNA): TGTGCCAGCAGCTTAGATACTCGGGTCGGCGAAAAACTGTTTTTT.

The J gene is TRBJ2-4, the V gene TRBV27, with 8 nucleotides matching TRBD1. CDR1 is MNHEY and CDR2 is SMNVEV in the germline V gene (reference sequence). The CDR3 loop spans 14 amino acids. Germline trimming cut 4 bases from V and 8 bases from J; bases unmatched to any gene: 7. The CDR3 reads CASSSGQGPHIQYF. The CDR3, as DNA: TGTGCCAGCAGTTCCGGACAGGGCCCGCACATTCAGTACTTC.

This chain uses TRBV15 with TRBJ1-1, with D perhaps TRBD1 (6 bases). This CDR3 is built from 14 residues. V was shortened by 0 bases and J by 7 bases, with 12 bases between the two germline ends. Germline assignment: CDR1 LNHNV and CDR2 YYDKDF (reference sequence). The CDR3 DNA sequence: TGTGCCACCAGCAGAGAGCTTGAAGGGGGTGAAGCTTTCTTT. It is translated as CATSRELEGGEAFF. Variable domain in full (rest from reference TRBV15 and TRBJ1-1): DAMVIQNPRYQVTQFGKPVTLSCSQTLNHNVMYWYQQKSSQAPKLLFHYYDKDFNNEADTPDNFQSRRPNTSFCFLDIRSPGLGDTAMYLCATSRELEGGEAFFGQGTRLTVV.

The chain employs TRBV6-5 and TRBJ2-3; 13 bases map to TRBD2. The CDR3 length is 15 residues. Trimming removed 8 bases from V and 2 bases from J; junction bases left unmatched: 4. The germline V gene has CDR1 MNHEY and CDR2 SVGAGI. For the CDR3, the DNA is TGTGCCAGCCGCGGACTAGCGGGAGTCACAGATACGCAGTATTTT. It codes for CASRGLAGVTDTQYF.

This rearrangement joins TRBV19 to TRBJ2-3; 9 positions match TRBD1. Germline V gene data show CDR1 as LNHDA and CDR2 as SQIVND (reference sequence). This CDR3 is built from 15 residues. The junction had 4 bases not matched to a gene; V was cut back by 5 bases and J by 1 base. The CDR3 region has the DNA TGTGCCAGTAGTGGAGGACAGGGGCGCACAGATACGCAGTATTTT. Protein: CASSGGQGRTDTQYF.

The V gene is TRBV5-6, the J gene TRBJ1-1; no clear D. Germline loops: CDR1 SGHDT, CDR2 YYEEEE. The CDR3 extends over 15 amino acids. The ends were cut back, 0 bases at V and 4 bases at J, with 13 bases in the middle. CDR3 coding DNA: TGTGCCAGCAGCTTGGCCAGAGATCTAACCACTGAAGCTTTCTTT. It translates to CASSLARDLTTEAFF.

The genes are TRBV5-1 and TRBJ1-5, with D perhaps matching TRBD1 (6 bases). The CDR3 has 14 amino acids. Germline-derived CDR1 and CDR2 are SGHRS and YFSETQ. The V end lost 5 bases, the J end lost 4 bases, and 13 bases lay between the germline ends. CDR3 nucleotides: TGCGCCAGCAGTTTTACAGGGATGAATCAGCCCCAGCATTTT. It encodes CASSFTGMNQPQHF.

This clone was counted only a few times. This chain links TRBV7-8 with TRBJ2-2; tentative D call: TRBD2 (5 bases). Germline CDR1 reads SGHVS; CDR2 reads FQNEAQ. Trimming removed 5 bases at V and 3 bases at J, with 10 bases between. The CDR3 runs 14 residues. The CDR3 reads CASSRAEDTGELFF. As DNA, the CDR3 is TGTGCCAGCAGCCGGGCGGAGGACACCGGGGAGCTGTTTTTT.

The rearrangement joins TRBV6-4 to TRBJ2-2, with TRBD2 matching 10 bases. With V trimmed by 0 bases and J by 0 bases, 4 bases remained unmatched. From germline, CDR1 is MRHNA and CDR2 SNTAGT. This CDR3 comprises 18 residues. The DNA for the CDR3 is TGTGCCAGCAGTGACTCTGGTAGCGGGGGGCCGAACACCGGGGAGCTGTTTTTT. Residues: CASSDSGSGGPNTGELFF.

This sequence joins TRBV7-2 and TRBJ2-7, with D possibly matching TRBD2 (5 bases). With 5 bases removed from V and 2 bases from J, the gap between germline ends came to 16 bases. This CDR3 is built from 15 residues. Per germline, CDR1 SGHTA and CDR2 FQGNSA. CDR3 amino acids: CASSLVGGGAYEQYF. The DNA of the CDR3 is TGTGCCAGCAGCCTCGTCGGAGGAGGCGCCTACGAGCAGTACTTC.

The chain recombines TRBV7-2 with TRBJ2-2; 9 bases agree with TRBD2. This CDR3 has 15 amino acids. V trimming: 5 bases; J trimming: 5 bases; junction bases outside the gene matches: 6. Germline V CDR1 and CDR2: SGHTA, FQGNSA. DNA for the CDR3: TGTGCCAGCAGCCCCCCCAGCGGGAGGACCGGGGAGCTGTTTTTT. This translates into CASSPPSGRTGELFF.

V gene TRBV4-1 combines with J gene TRBJ2-4, with D unresolved. This CDR3 has 13 residues. V was pared by 0 bases and J by 5 bases, with 5 bases between. The germline V gene encodes CDR1 MGHRA and CDR2 YSYEKL. CDR3 coding DNA: TGCGCCAGCAGCCAAGAAAAGCAAAACATTCAGTACTTC. Residues: CASSQEKQNIQYF.

This chain uses TRBV19 with TRBJ2-7; 10 nucleotides align to TRBD2. Germline V gene lookup returns CDR1 LNHDA and CDR2 SQIVND (reference sequence). The CDR3 has 15 amino acids. Trimming cost V 4 bases and J 2 bases; bases outside gene matches: 5. This CDR3 reads CASSRQLAGTYEQYF. Written as DNA, the CDR3 is TGTGCCAGTAGTAGACAACTAGCGGGGACCTACGAGCAGTACTTC.

This chain links TRBV29-1 with TRBJ2-7; D is possibly TRBD1 (6 bases). Germline CDR1 and CDR2: SQVTM and ANQGSEA. CDR3 length: 14 residues. V dropped 7 bases and J dropped 0 bases, with 16 bases sitting between them. In DNA, the CDR3 is TGCAGCGCCAAGGGACACGTGAGCTCCTACGAGCAGTACTTC. Translated: CSAKGHVSSYEQYF.

The chain uses TRBV2 and TRBJ1-3; D might be TRBD1 (6 bases). The CDR3 spans 15 residues. V lost 4 bases and J lost 0, with 10 bases in between. Germline lookup yields CDR1 SNHLY and CDR2 FYNNEI. The CDR3 region is CASSGDTSSGNTIYF. The CDR3 DNA follows: TGTGCCAGCAGTGGGGACACGAGCTCTGGAAACACCATATATTTT.

The rearrangement joins TRBV19 to TRBJ1-5; TRBD1 matches 10 bases. The CDR3 has 16 residues. Germline-derived CDR1 and CDR2 are LNHDA and SQIVND (reference sequence). The trim removed 4 bases at V and 7 bases at J, leaving 10 bases unmatched. CDR3 bases: TGTGCCAGTAGTACTTTCGACAGGGGGCGAAGGCAGCCCCAGCATTTT. It encodes CASSTFDRGRRQPQHF.

Notes on this clone: This specimen includes other DNA sequences encoding the same CDR3. V gene TRBV20-1 combines with J gene TRBJ1-2, with no clear D. Germline-derived CDR1 and CDR2 are DFQATT and SNEGSKA (reference sequence). This CDR3 is 12 amino acids long. Trimming took off 3 bases at V and 2 bases at J, with 7 bases between the two ends. The CDR3 bases are TGCAGTGCTAGTCTGGGGAACTATGGCTACACCTTC. This translates into CSASLGNYGYTF.